A single sample gave rise to the 5 T cell receptor beta chains below, sequenced in a study of CD8+CD57+ T cells in acquired aplastic anemia. The template for TCR beta VDJ and CDR3 sequence profiling was genomic DNA. A single record per CDR3 protein comes from TCRdb applying MiXCR to the reads. The table records approximately 98,000 distinct CDR3 sequences, approximately 73% of them present only once. CD8+CD57+ cell expansion, shown by flow cytometry, had occurred in the patients selected for sequencing. Sequencing was done on a sample of sorted CD4+, CD8+, or CD8+CD57+ T cells (not recorded which) from PBMCs. The receptors were sampled from a human donor with aplastic anemia.

This clonotype has only one observation. The rearrangement links TRBV24-1 to TRBJ1-2; D is ambiguous. The CDR3 is made up of 13 amino acids. Germline V lookup: CDR1 KGHDR, CDR2 SFDVKD. V was shortened by 4 bases and J by 8 bases, with 13 bases between the two germline ends. The CDR3 sequence: CATSDPGDRGYTF. The DNA for the CDR3 is TGTGCCACCAGTGACCCAGGAGATAGGGGCTACACCTTC.

On this clonotype itself: The junction shows a germline mismatch at one end, possibly a read error. The chain combines TRBV19 with TRBJ2-7; TRBD2 aligns across 10 bases. The CDR3 is made up of 15 amino acids. Germline-derived CDR1 and CDR2 are LNHDA and SQIVND (reference sequence). CDR3 sequence reads: CASSVIAGGSHEQYF. CDR3 DNA: TGTGCCAGTAGTGTCATAGCGGGAGGCTCCCACGAGCAGTACTTC.

The rearrangement joins TRBV12-3 or TRBV12-4 to TRBJ1-3; 9 nucleotides align to TRBD1. The CDR3 is made up of 15 amino acids. The junction had 3 bases not matched to a gene; V was cut back by 6 bases and J by 0 bases. In DNA form, the CDR3 reads TGTGCCAGCAGGCTACAGGGGGCCTCTGGAAACACCATATATTTT. Its translation: CASRLQGASGNTIYF.

The gene calls are TRBV29-1 and TRBJ2-5; 9 positions match TRBD1. The length of the CDR3 is 12 residues. Germline V gene data show CDR1 as SQVTM and CDR2 as ANQGSEA. V lost 7 bases to trimming and J lost 6 bases; unmatched junction nucleotides: 6. The CDR3: CSAWTGEKTQYF. The CDR3 DNA follows: TGCAGCGCTTGGACAGGGGAGAAGACCCAGTACTTC.

This sequence joins TRBV10-3 and TRBJ1-1; a possible D gene is TRBD1 (5 bases). The V gene lost 0 bases and the J gene lost 1 base, with 12 bases spanning the gap. Germline V gene data show CDR1 as ENHRY and CDR2 as SYGVKD. This CDR3 spans 16 amino acids. The CDR3 DNA is TGTGCCATCAGTGAGTCGGGGGTTCGGGCGAACACTGAAGCTTTCTTT. Protein product: CAISESGVRANTEAFF.